What follows are 8 T cell receptor beta chains derived from one specimen sequenced in a study of post-analysis software for immune sequencing data. TCR beta cDNA libraries had unique molecular identifiers. TCRdb passed the PCR reads through MiXCR, listing each CDR3 protein once. The table includes over 300,000 distinct CDR3 sequences, around 33% detected once. Broader study findings: Comparison of patients with controls showed five TRBV segments more frequent in patients, TRBV5-6, TRBV5-1 and TRBV20-1 among them.

Which antigens these TCRs recognize remains unknown. Sequenced sample: blood. These receptors came from a girl aged 10-17 years with multiple sclerosis.

This sequence joins TRBV6-2 or TRBV6-3 and TRBJ2-1; weak D call: TRBD1 (6 bases). The CDR3 has 12 amino acids. Germline CDR1 reads MNHEY; CDR2 reads SVGEGT. Trimming left V 8 bases short and J 4 bases short, with 9 bases between. CDR3 nucleotide sequence: TGTGCCAGCCGAGACAGGTACAATGAGCAGTTCTTC. This sequence encodes CASRDRYNEQFF.

The CDR3 bases are TGCAGTGCTAGGGACAGACAGGGTACTTCAGATACGCAGTATTTT. It translates to CSARDRQGTSDTQYF. This rearrangement joins TRBV20-1 to TRBJ2-3; 7 bases align to TRBD1. CDR1 is DFQATT and CDR2 is SNEGSKA in the germline V gene (reference sequence). Unmatched junction bases numbered 10, after V lost 3 bases and J lost 4 bases. The CDR3 consists of 15 residues.

This sequence joins TRBV12-3 or TRBV12-4 and TRBJ2-1; 8 nucleotides agree with TRBD2. The CDR3 covers 17 residues. J gave up 8 bases and V 6 bases, and 18 bases lay outside the gene matches. The CDR3 DNA sequence: TGTGCCAGCAGCCCAACCCGCGGGGGGCGCAGGCACCATGAGCAGTTCTTC. It yields the protein CASSPTRGGRRHHEQFF.

Judged by abundance, this clonotype is medium-sized. V and J are TRBV29-1 and TRBJ2-5; the D is unclear. The ends were cut back, 1 base at V and 5 bases at J, with 11 bases in the middle. The CDR3 runs to 13 residues. Germline V CDR1 and CDR2: SQVTM, ANQGSEA. The CDR3 is CSVEVSMGETQYF. The CDR3 coding sequence is TGCAGCGTTGAAGTCTCAATGGGGGAGACCCAGTACTTC.

V and J are TRBV20-1 and TRBJ1-6; D remains unclear. Looked up from germline, CDR1 is DFQATT and CDR2 is SNEGSKA (reference sequence). The V gene lost 6 bases and the J gene lost 14 bases, with 26 bases spanning the gap. The CDR3 totals 15 residues. CDR3 bases: TGCAGTGCCACCACCCGGGCTCAAATTCCCCTGGCCCTCCACTTT. Translating it yields CSATTRAQIPLALHF.

This clonotype came up many times. The J gene is TRBJ2-1, the V gene TRBV12-3 or TRBV12-4, with 7 bases fitting TRBD2. This CDR3 comprises 18 residues. The trim removed 2 bases at V and 3 bases at J, leaving 13 bases unmatched. As DNA, the CDR3 is TGTGCCAGCAGTTTAAGCGAGGGGCGGGGGTATAACTACAATGAGCAGTTCTTC. Its protein product is CASSLSEGRGYNYNEQFF.

The rearrangement joins TRBV3-1 to TRBJ2-2, with 11 bases that match TRBD1. This CDR3 region has 18 residues. Germline V lookup: CDR1 LGHDT, CDR2 YNNKEL (reference sequence). V shed 0 bases and J 5 bases; nucleotides not matched to a gene: 8. CDR3 region: CASSQDAPDRGRTGELFF. The CDR3 nucleotides are TGTGCCAGCAGCCAAGATGCGCCGGACAGGGGGCGAACCGGGGAGCTGTTTTTT.

This chain links TRBV25-1 with TRBJ1-1, with D unclear. This CDR3 spans 15 amino acids. Trimming took 2 bases from V and 0 from J, leaving 10 bases between them. Germline V gives CDR1 MGHDK, CDR2 SYGVNS. The CDR3 region has the DNA TGTGCCAGCAGTGAACAGGCGGGATTGAACACTGAAGCTTTCTTT. Translation: CASSEQAGLNTEAFF.